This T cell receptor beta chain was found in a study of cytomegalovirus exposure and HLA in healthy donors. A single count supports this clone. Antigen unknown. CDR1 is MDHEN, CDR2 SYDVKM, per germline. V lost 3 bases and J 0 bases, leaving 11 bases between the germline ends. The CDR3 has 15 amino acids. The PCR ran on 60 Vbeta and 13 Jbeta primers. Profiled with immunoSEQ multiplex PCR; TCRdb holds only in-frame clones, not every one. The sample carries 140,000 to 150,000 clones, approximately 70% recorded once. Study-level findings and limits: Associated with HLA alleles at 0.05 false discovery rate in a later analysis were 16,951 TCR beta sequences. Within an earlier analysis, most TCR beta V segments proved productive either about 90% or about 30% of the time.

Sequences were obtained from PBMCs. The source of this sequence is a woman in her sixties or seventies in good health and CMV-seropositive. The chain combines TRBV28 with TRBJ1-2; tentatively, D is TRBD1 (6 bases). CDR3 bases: TGTGCCAGCAGTTTGGGGGCAGGGACTAACTATGGCTACACCTTC. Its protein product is CASSLGAGTNYGYTF.